These 27 T cell receptor beta chains were all obtained from the same sample, sequenced in a study of PD-1 blockade in classical Hodgkin lymphoma. Clones were sequenced by immunoSEQ multiplex PCR, and TCRdb holds only the in-frame ones, with some missing. This table holds tens of thousands of clones, around 79% found once. Noted time point: cycle 4 day 1 (C4D1), after 6 weeks of nivolumab. Exposure to brentuximab vedotin varied, and each patient had relapsed following autologous stem cell transplantation. Sequencing used peripheral blood mononuclear cells (PBMCs), obtained before the fourth cycle of nivolumab. The receptor set was obtained from a human donor with classical Hodgkin lymphoma.

Details on this clone: Other DNA sequences in the sample encode the same CDR3. This rearrangement joins TRBV5-4 to TRBJ1-6; 7 positions match TRBD1. CDR1 SGHNT and CDR2 YYREEE come from the germline V gene (reference sequence). This CDR3 contains 15 residues. Trimming took 1 base from V and 7 from J; bases not matched to a gene: 5. The CDR3 nucleotides read TGTGCCAGCAGCTTGACAGGGGACGGGAATTCACCCCTCCACTTT. This gives the protein CASSLTGDGNSPLHF.

The CDR3 protein is CASSQEMTSGGDRETQYF. The DNA for the CDR3 is TGTGCCAGCAGCCAAGAGATGACGAGCGGGGGGGATCGAGAGACCCAGTACTTC. The V gene is TRBV4-2, the J gene TRBJ2-5; 10 bases are shared with TRBD2. With V trimmed by 0 bases and J by 4 bases, 11 bases remained unmatched. The CDR3 covers 18 residues. The germline CDR1 and CDR2 sequences are LGHNA and YNFKEQ.

DNA for the CDR3: TGTGCCAGTAGTATAGTTAGGAGAGATCAAGAGACCCAGTACTTC. As protein: CASSIVRRDQETQYF. This rearrangement joins TRBV19 to TRBJ2-5; D gene ambiguous. The CDR3 sequence is 15 residues long. The germline V and J ends were trimmed by 1 base and 2 bases, with 11 bases remaining between them. Germline V gene sequence: CDR1 LNHDA, CDR2 SQIVND (reference sequence).

This clone has a single count. The V call is TRBV9, the J call TRBJ2-1, with unresolved D. This CDR3 has 12 amino acids. CDR1 SGDLS and CDR2 YYNGEE come from the germline V gene. Deletions cut 3 bases from V and 8 bases from J, with 9 bases between. DNA of the CDR3: TGTGCCAGCAGCGCGAGCTTGGATGAGCAGTTCTTC. It yields the protein CASSASLDEQFF.

The chain combines TRBV18 with TRBJ2-2; 8 bases line up with TRBD2. The CDR3 is 16 amino acids. Germline CDR1 KGHSH, CDR2 LQKENI. Unmatched junction bases numbered 5, after V lost 4 bases and J lost 1 base. The CDR3 coding sequence is TGTGCCAGCTCACGAGAACTAGCGGAGAACACCGGGGAGCTGTTTTTT. Amino acid sequence: CASSRELAENTGELFF. The full variable domain, rest sourced from reference TRBV18 and TRBJ2-2, is NAGVMQNPRHLVRRRGQEARLRCSPMKGHSHVYWYRQLPEEGLKFMVYLQKENIIDESGMPKERFSAEFPKEGPSILRIQQVVRGDSAAYFCASSRELAENTGELFFGEGSRLTVL.

The chain joins TRBV2 to TRBJ1-1; 10 nucleotides line up with TRBD1. The CDR3 is made up of 15 amino acids. CDR1 is SNHLY and CDR2 is FYNNEI in the germline V gene. Trimming removed 2 bases from V and 6 bases from J; junction bases left unmatched: 6. CDR3 in amino acids: CASSENKDRGPEAFF. For the CDR3, the DNA is TGTGCCAGCAGTGAAAATAAAGACAGGGGGCCTGAAGCTTTCTTT.

The V gene is TRBV5-1, the J gene TRBJ2-1; 13 bases fit TRBD2. The V gene's germline CDR1 is SGHRS and CDR2 YFSETQ. J gave up 2 bases and V 4 bases, and 6 bases lay outside the gene matches. The CDR3 totals 17 residues. The CDR3 region has the DNA TGCGCCAGCAGCCGCACGACTAGCGGGGGGACCTACAATGAGCAGTTCTTC. The encoded protein is CASSRTTSGGTYNEQFF.

The chain is built from TRBV11-3 and TRBJ2-1, with D perhaps assigned TRBD1 or TRBD2 (6 bases each). The germline V gene encodes CDR1 SGHNT and CDR2 YENEEA. V lost 1 base to trimming and J lost 9 bases, with 10 bases between them. The CDR3 has 13 residues. The CDR3 region has the DNA TGTGCCAGCAGCTTAGGGGGGGCCGGTGAGCAGTTCTTC. This encodes CASSLGGAGEQFF.

The genes are TRBV6-1 and TRBJ1-1; D gene uncertain. The germline V gene has CDR1 MNHNS and CDR2 SASEGT. Trimming pared 9 bases from V and 7 bases from J, leaving 12 bases between. The length of the CDR3 is 11 residues. CDR3 bases: TGTGCCAGTAGGTCGGCGGGTGAAGCTTTCTTT. Its translation is CASRSAGEAFF.

The gene calls are TRBV19 and TRBJ1-1, with D unclear. Trimming took off 1 base at V and 3 bases at J, with 12 bases between the two ends. CDR1 and CDR2 (germline): LNHDA, SQIVND (reference sequence). This CDR3 is built from 15 residues. CDR3 in DNA: TGTGCCAGTAGTATAGGACCCCCGAGGTACACTGAAGCTTTCTTT. It yields the protein CASSIGPPRYTEAFF.

The chain joins TRBV7-3 to TRBJ2-1; D might be TRBD1 or TRBD2, each matching 5 bases. Germline assignment: CDR1 SGHTA and CDR2 FQGTGA. Between the trimmed V and J ends, which lost 2 bases and 12 bases, there was a span of 8 bases. This CDR3 comprises 11 residues. Here the CDR3 DNA reads TGTGCCAGCAGCTTAGGGGGTGGGCAGTTCTTC. Amino acid sequence: CASSLGGGQFF. Full variable domain (rest looked up from reference TRBV7-3 and TRBJ2-1): GAGVSQTPSNKVTEKGKYVELRCDPISGHTALYWYRQSLGQGPEFLIYFQGTGAADDSGLPNDRFFAVRPEGSVSTLKIQRTERGDSAVYLCASSLGGGQFFGPGTRLTVL.

This clone was found once. V and J are TRBV27 and TRBJ2-5; 8 bases agree with TRBD2. Germline CDR1 and CDR2: MNHEY and SMNVEV (reference sequence). The length of the CDR3 is 14 residues. Unmatched junction bases numbered 5, after V lost 3 bases and J lost 5 bases. In DNA, the CDR3 is TGTGCCAGCAGTTTCGGGGGGGGCAGGGAGACCCAGTACTTC. Translating it yields CASSFGGGRETQYF.

The rearrangement uses TRBV5-1 and TRBJ2-3; D possibly corresponds to TRBD2 (5 bases). The germline CDR1 and CDR2 sequences are SGHRS and YFSETQ. The V end lost 4 bases, the J end lost 0 bases, and 15 bases lay between the germline ends. The CDR3 extends over 16 amino acids. In DNA form, the CDR3 reads TGCGCCAGCAGCCCCACTAGGTCTGGTAGCACAGATACGCAGTATTTT. It specifies CASSPTRSGSTDTQYF.

The rearrangement links TRBV9 to TRBJ1-2, with 8 nucleotides matching TRBD1. CDR1 is SGDLS, CDR2 YYNGEE, per germline. V trimming: 3 bases; J trimming: 8 bases; junction bases outside the gene matches: 9. The CDR3 runs 14 residues. CDR3 coding DNA: TGTGCCAGCAGCGCCGCGCAGGGGGCGAAAGGCTACACCTTC. Residues: CASSAAQGAKGYTF. The full variable domain, completed using reference TRBV9 and TRBJ1-2, is DSGVTQTPKHLITATGQRVTLRCSPRSGDLSVYWYQQSLDQGLQFLIQYYNGEERAKGNILERFSAQQFPDLHSELNLSSLELGDSALYFCASSAAQGAKGYTFGSGTRLTVV.

V is TRBV14 and J is TRBJ2-7, with 8 bases lining up with TRBD1. V shed 2 bases and J 8 bases; nucleotides not matched to a gene: 5. This CDR3 comprises 13 residues. Germline V CDR1 and CDR2: SGHDN, FVKESK. The CDR3 region has the DNA TGTGCCAGCAGCCAATCTCCAGGGGGCAAGCAGTACTTC. Amino acids: CASSQSPGGKQYF.

The V and J genes are TRBV28 and TRBJ2-4; a weak D match, TRBD2 (6 bases). Germline values: CDR1 MDHEN, CDR2 SYDVKM. This CDR3 is built from 14 residues. V lost 5 bases, J lost 3 bases, and 11 bases lay in between. CDR3 protein: CASSIGGVKNIQYF. In nucleotides, the CDR3 is TGTGCCAGCAGTATTGGCGGGGTCAAAAACATTCAGTACTTC.

The genes are TRBV28 and TRBJ2-5; D may be TRBD1 or TRBD2 (6 bases each). The DNA end is more similar to TRBJ2-7, so the J call may be wrong. Per germline, CDR1 MDHEN and CDR2 SYDVKM. CDR3 length: 16 residues. Here the CDR3 reads CATRPSRGGGSYEQYF. In DNA, the CDR3 is TGTGCCACCAGACCCTCAAGAGGGGGAGGATCCTACGAGCAGTACTTC.

J is TRBJ2-5 and V is TRBV7-2; D possibly corresponds to TRBD2 (7 bases). V lost 1 base and J lost 2, with 14 bases in between. Germline V gene sequence: CDR1 SGHTA, CDR2 FQGNSA. The CDR3 runs 16 residues. The CDR3 spells CASSLGPGEGQETQYF. CDR3 DNA: TGTGCCAGCAGCTTAGGGCCAGGGGAGGGTCAAGAGACCCAGTACTTC. The complete variable domain, with remaining parts taken from reference TRBV7-2 and TRBJ2-5, reads GAGVSQSPSNKVTEKGKDVELRCDPISGHTALYWYRQSLGQGLEFLIYFQGNSAPDKSGLPSDRFSAERTGGSVSTLTIQRTQQEDSAVYLCASSLGPGEGQETQYFGPGTRLLVL.

This clone turned up a few times. CDR3 sequence reads: CASSYSGGQGACEQFF. The CDR3 DNA sequence: TGTGCCAGCAGCTATAGTGGCGGGCAGGGGGCATGCGAGCAGTTCTTC. J is TRBJ2-1 and V is TRBV7-2; 8 bases are shared with TRBD1. The germline CDR1 and CDR2 sequences are SGHTA and FQGNSA. The V and J ends lost 4 bases and 10 bases, in that order; junction bases with no gene match: 15. The CDR3 extends over 16 amino acids.

This chain uses TRBV15 with TRBJ2-3; the D gene is possibly TRBD1 (6 bases). The V gene lost 3 bases and the J gene lost 7 bases, with 20 bases spanning the gap. CDR1 and CDR2 (germline): LNHNV, YYDKDF (reference sequence). The CDR3 is made up of 16 amino acids. The CDR3 loop is CATSSPTGRYPNTQYF. The CDR3 nucleotides are TGTGCCACCAGCAGCCCCACAGGGAGATACCCAAATACGCAGTATTTT.

V is TRBV6-1 and J is TRBJ1-2, with 10 bases aligning to TRBD1. V shed 7 bases and J 5 bases; nucleotides not matched to a gene: 7. Germline values: CDR1 MNHNS, CDR2 SASEGT. This CDR3 is 14 amino acids long. CDR3 sequence reads: CASTYDRGRYGYTF. Written as DNA, the CDR3 is TGTGCCAGCACATACGACAGGGGGCGTTATGGCTACACCTTC.

This chain uses TRBV6-4 with TRBJ1-2; 9 bases are shared with TRBD1. The junction had 7 bases not matched to a gene; V was cut back by 7 bases and J by 4 bases. The CDR3 is 14 amino acids. Looked up from germline, CDR1 is MRHNA and CDR2 is SNTAGT. The CDR3 DNA is TGTGCCAGCAAGCGAACAGGGGGCGTCTATGGCTACACCTTC. Amino acids: CASKRTGGVYGYTF.

The chain combines TRBV4-1 with TRBJ1-2; 7 nucleotides line up with TRBD1. The CDR3 contains 14 residues. Germline V gene sequence: CDR1 MGHRA, CDR2 YSYEKL. Trimming cost V 0 bases and J 7 bases; bases outside gene matches: 5. CDR3 loop: CASSQDGTVSGYTF. In DNA form, the CDR3 reads TGCGCCAGCAGCCAAGACGGGACAGTCAGTGGCTACACCTTC.

This clone showed up just once. The genes are TRBV27 and TRBJ2-5, with 13 bases that match TRBD2. The CDR3 is 16 residues long. V lost 6 bases and J lost 4; bases outside the gene matches: 8. Germline lookup yields CDR1 MNHEY and CDR2 SMNVEV (reference sequence). CDR3 sequence (DNA): TGTGCCAGCAGAAAACTAGCGGGGGGGCCGTCAGAGACCCAGTACTTC. The encoded protein is CASRKLAGGPSETQYF.

This clone was observed a handful of times. The genes are TRBV7-6 and TRBJ1-1, with a tentative D call TRBD1 (6 bases). The germline V gene encodes CDR1 SGHVS and CDR2 FNYEAQ. V gave up 1 base and J gave up 6 bases, with 15 bases separating them. The CDR3 loop spans 15 amino acids. The CDR3 sequence: CASSLGTGTRAEAFF. The CDR3 DNA follows: TGTGCCAGCAGCTTAGGTACAGGGACGAGGGCTGAAGCTTTCTTT. Looking up the rest from reference TRBV7-6 and TRBJ1-1 gives the full variable domain: GAGVSQSPRYKVTKRGQDVALRCDPISGHVSLYWYRQALGQGPEFLTYFNYEAQQDKSGLPNDRFSAERPEGSISTLTIQRTEQRDSAMYRCASSLGTGTRAEAFFGQGTRLTVV.

The chain joins TRBV7-3 to TRBJ1-2; D uncertain. The germline gives CDR1 SGHTA, CDR2 FQGTGA. Trimming left V 5 bases short and J 0 bases short, with 13 bases between. The CDR3 totals 15 residues. CDR3 amino acids: CASSPDPTPNYGYTF. Written as DNA, the CDR3 is TGTGCCAGCAGCCCGGATCCGACACCTAACTATGGCTACACCTTC.

J is TRBJ1-6 and V is TRBV2; D unresolved. Germline V gives CDR1 SNHLY, CDR2 FYNNEI. This CDR3 has 15 amino acids. V lost 7 bases and J 0 bases, leaving 10 bases between the germline ends. CDR3 in DNA: TGTGCCAGCATGGCCGCGGGCTCCTATAATTCACCCCTCCACTTT. It translates to CASMAAGSYNSPLHF.